This passage covers 2 T cell receptor beta chains from one sample sequenced in a study of blood T cell repertoires in COVID-19. Clones were sequenced by immunoSEQ multiplex PCR, and TCRdb holds only the in-frame ones, with some missing. The sample lists 200,000 to 300,000 clones; 88% were seen once. The specimen was PBMCs or T cells enriched from blood (not recorded which). All receptors come from a woman between 40 and 55 years old with acute COVID-19.

The J gene is TRBJ1-5, the V gene TRBV12-5; D is uncertain. The V gene's germline CDR1 is LGHNT and CDR2 FRNRAP. Trimming stripped 2 bases from V and 2 bases from J, with 10 bases between. The CDR3 is 15 amino acids. CDR3 bases: TGTGCTAGTGGTTTGTCCCTAGAGGGCAATCAGCCCCAGCATTTT. Its translation is CASGLSLEGNQPQHF.

The rearrangement links TRBV7-6 to TRBJ2-3, with no clear D. CDR3 length: 12 amino acids. Germline V gene lookup returns CDR1 SGHVS and CDR2 FNYEAQ. Trimming removed 1 base at V and 8 bases at J, with 7 bases between. The CDR3 DNA sequence: TGTGCCAGCAGCTTAGGGGCAGTTACGCAGTATTTT. It codes for CASSLGAVTQYF.